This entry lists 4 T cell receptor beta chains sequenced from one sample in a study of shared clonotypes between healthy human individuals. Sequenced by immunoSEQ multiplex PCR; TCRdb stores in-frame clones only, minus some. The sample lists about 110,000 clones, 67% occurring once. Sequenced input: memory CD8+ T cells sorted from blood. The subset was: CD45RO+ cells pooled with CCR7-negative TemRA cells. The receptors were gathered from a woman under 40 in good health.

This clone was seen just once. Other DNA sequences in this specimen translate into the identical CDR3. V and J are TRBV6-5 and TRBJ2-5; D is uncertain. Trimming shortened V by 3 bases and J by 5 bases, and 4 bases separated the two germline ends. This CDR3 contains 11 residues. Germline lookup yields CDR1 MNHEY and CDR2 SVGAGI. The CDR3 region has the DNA TGTGCCAGCAGTTATGGGGAGACCCAGTACTTC. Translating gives CASSYGETQYF.

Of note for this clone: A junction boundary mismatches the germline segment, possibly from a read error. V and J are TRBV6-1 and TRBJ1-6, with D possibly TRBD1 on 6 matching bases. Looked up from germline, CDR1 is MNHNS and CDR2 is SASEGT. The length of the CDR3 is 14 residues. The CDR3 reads CASSEGQDNSPLHF. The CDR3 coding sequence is TGTGCCAGCAGTGAAGGACAGGATAACTCACCCCTCCACTTT.

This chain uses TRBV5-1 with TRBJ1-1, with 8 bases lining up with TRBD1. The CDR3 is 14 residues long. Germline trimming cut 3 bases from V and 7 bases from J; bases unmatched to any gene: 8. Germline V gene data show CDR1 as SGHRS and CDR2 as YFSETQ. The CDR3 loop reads CASSYTQGAFEAFF. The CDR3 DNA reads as TGCGCCAGCAGCTACACCCAGGGGGCTTTTGAAGCTTTCTTT. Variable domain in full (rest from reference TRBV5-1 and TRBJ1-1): KAGVTQTPRYLIKTRGQQVTLSCSPISGHRSVSWYQQTPGQGLQFLFEYFSETQRNKGNFPGRFSGRQFSNSRSEMNVSTLELGDSALYLCASSYTQGAFEAFFGQGTRLTVV.

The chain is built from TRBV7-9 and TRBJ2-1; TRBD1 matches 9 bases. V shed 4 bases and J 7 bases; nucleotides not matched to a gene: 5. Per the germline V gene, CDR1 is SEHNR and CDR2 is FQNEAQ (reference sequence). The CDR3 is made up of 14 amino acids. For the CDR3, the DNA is TGTGCCAGCAGCTGGGGGACAGGGAATAATGAGCAGTTCTTC. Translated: CASSWGTGNNEQFF.